Following are 27 T cell receptor beta chains from one sample sequenced in a study of cytomegalovirus exposure and HLA in healthy donors (dated 2017 in TCRdb). Library preparation used the immunoSEQ multiplex PCR assay. For the multiplex PCR, a mixture combining 60 forward primers for TCR Vbeta segments and 13 reverse primers for TCR Jbeta segments was used. TCRdb re-hosts the immuneACCESS table, in-frame sequences only. Its copies lack some clones; in the studies checked, an unresolved V gene accounts for under half of them, and the cause for the rest is not known. A total of approximately 160,000 clones appear in this sample, more than 70% of them only once. The leading ten clones occupy around 4.3% of the sample. Sequencing used PBMCs. The receptors here all came from a woman aged 45-65 years in good health and CMV-seropositive.

This chain joins TRBV14 and TRBJ2-3; 10 bases fit TRBD2. Germline CDR1 reads SGHDN; CDR2 reads FVKESK. The CDR3 loop spans 16 amino acids. Germline trimming cut 4 bases from V and 5 bases from J; bases unmatched to any gene: 9. Here the CDR3 reads CASSLQSGGALDTQYF. The CDR3 nucleotides are TGTGCCAGCAGCCTCCAAAGCGGGGGGGCCTTAGATACGCAGTATTTT.

V usage is TRBV7-2 and J usage is TRBJ1-1, with a possible D match to TRBD1 (6 bases). The CDR3 has 15 amino acids. The V gene lost 4 bases and the J gene lost 1 base, with 13 bases spanning the gap. Germline V gene sequence: CDR1 SGHTA, CDR2 FQGNSA. CDR3 in DNA: TGTGCCAGCAGCTCTAGACCGGGACAGAACACTGAAGCTTTCTTT. Encoded protein: CASSSRPGQNTEAFF.

This chain links TRBV7-2 with TRBJ2-7; weak D call: TRBD1 (6 bases). Germline values: CDR1 SGHTA, CDR2 FQGNSA. The V and J ends lost 7 bases and 2 bases respectively, with 15 bases between them. There are 14 residues in the CDR3. The CDR3 DNA reads as TGTGCCAGCAATGGGGCAGGGGCTGCCTACGAGCAGTACTTC. Translation gives CASNGAGAAYEQYF.

The chain has TRBV9 and TRBJ2-3; 8 nucleotides align to TRBD2. The CDR3 runs to 14 residues. Trimming took 4 bases from V and 10 from J; bases not matched to a gene: 11. Germline V gene data show CDR1 as SGDLS and CDR2 as YYNGEE. The CDR3 loop reads CASSPRLVAGPQYF. CDR3 nucleotides: TGTGCCAGCAGCCCACGCCTGGTAGCGGGGCCGCAGTATTTT.

This sequence joins TRBV30 and TRBJ1-5; unclear D gene. The CDR3 extends over 16 amino acids. Germline V CDR1 and CDR2: GTSNPN, SVGIG (reference sequence). With 2 bases removed from V and 1 base from J, the gap between germline ends came to 15 bases. The CDR3 region has the DNA TGTGCCTGGAGTATTGGAGACTTAGCGAGCAATCAGCCCCAGCATTTT. It encodes CAWSIGDLASNQPQHF. Variable domain in full (rest from reference TRBV30 and TRBJ1-5): SQTIHQWPATLVQPVGSPLSLECTVEGTSNPNLYWYRQAAGRGLQLLFYSVGIGQISSEVPQNLSASRPQDRQFILSSKKLLLSDSGFYLCAWSIGDLASNQPQHFGDGTRLSIL.

This clone was found a few times. CDR3 nucleotides: TGTGCCAGCAGGGACGAGGACAGGGGAAGGAGGCAATACTCTGGAAACACCATATATTTT. Its translation: CASRDEDRGRRQYSGNTIYF. V is TRBV28 and J is TRBJ1-3; 9 nucleotides match TRBD1. The CDR3 covers 20 residues. V dropped 6 bases and J dropped 0; count of bases not matched to a gene: 18. Per germline, CDR1 MDHEN and CDR2 SYDVKM. The variable domain in full, completed from reference TRBV28 and TRBJ1-3, reads DVKVTQSSRYLVKRTGEKVFLECVQDMDHENMFWYRQDPGLGLRLIYFSYDVKMKEKGDIPEGYSVSREKKERFSLILESASTNQTSMYLCASRDEDRGRRQYSGNTIYFGEGSWLTVV.

The rearrangement joins TRBV28 to TRBJ2-3; 11 bases are a match to TRBD2. V lost 6 bases to trimming and J lost 7 bases; unmatched junction nucleotides: 9. Germline-derived CDR1 and CDR2 are MDHEN and SYDVKM. The CDR3 is 15 amino acids. CDR3: CASSSSSGGRNTQYF. CDR3 in DNA: TGTGCCAGCAGCTCCTCTAGCGGGGGGAGAAATACGCAGTATTTT.

This sequence joins TRBV19 and TRBJ2-7, with 9 nucleotides matching TRBD1. Germline V lookup: CDR1 LNHDA, CDR2 SQIVND (reference sequence). The V and J ends lost 7 bases and 2 bases, in that order; junction bases with no gene match: 12. The CDR3 extends over 16 amino acids. The CDR3 loop is CASTPKGGQGTYEQYF. Here the CDR3 DNA reads TGTGCCAGTACCCCCAAAGGGGGACAGGGTACCTACGAGCAGTACTTC.

CDR3: CASSLTGSDTEAFF. CDR3 nucleotide sequence: TGTGCCAGCTCACTGACAGGTTCTGACACTGAAGCTTTCTTT. The rearrangement links TRBV18 to TRBJ1-1; tentatively, D is TRBD1 (6 bases). The V gene's germline CDR1 is KGHSH and CDR2 LQKENI. V was shortened by 4 bases and J by 3 bases, with 12 bases between the two germline ends. The CDR3 consists of 14 residues.

The chain carries TRBV29-1 and TRBJ1-1; D is uncertain. In germline, CDR1 is SQVTM, CDR2 ANQGSEA. The CDR3 consists of 15 residues. The V and J ends lost 4 bases and 4 bases respectively, with 19 bases between them. Here the CDR3 reads CSVAPLKGVGTEAFF. The CDR3, as DNA: TGCAGCGTTGCCCCCCTAAAGGGAGTGGGCACTGAAGCTTTCTTT.

The CDR3: CASSLEQGSSSDTDTQYF. In DNA form, the CDR3 reads TGTGCCAGCAGCTTAGAGCAGGGGTCGTCCAGTGACACAGATACGCAGTATTTT. The genes are TRBV7-2 and TRBJ2-3; D is perhaps TRBD1 (6 bases). In germline, CDR1 is SGHTA, CDR2 FQGNSA. The CDR3 has 18 amino acids. V lost 1 base to trimming and J lost 2 bases, with 19 bases between them. The full variable domain, in which reference TRBV7-2 and TRBJ2-3 provide the parts outside the CDR3, is GAGVSQSPSNKVTEKGKDVELRCDPISGHTALYWYRQSLGQGLEFLIYFQGNSAPDKSGLPSDRFSAERTGGSVSTLTIQRTQQEDSAVYLCASSLEQGSSSDTDTQYFGPGTRLTVL.

This clone was seen once. This rearrangement joins TRBV27 to TRBJ1-6, with D possibly TRBD1 on 5 matching bases. The CDR3 sequence is 14 residues long. The V gene's germline CDR1 is MNHEY and CDR2 SMNVEV (reference sequence). V was cut by 6 bases and J by 6 bases, with 12 bases left in between. The CDR3 region is CASRWRGINSPLHF. In DNA form, the CDR3 reads TGTGCCAGCAGATGGCGGGGGATTAATTCACCCCTCCACTTT.

In DNA, the CDR3 is TGTGCCATCTCCAGGACTAGCTCTTACGAGCAGTACTTC. Its translation: CAISRTSSYEQYF. The rearrangement uses TRBV10-3 and TRBJ2-7; 8 bases agree with TRBD2. J gave up 4 bases and V 8 bases, and 7 bases lay outside the gene matches. The CDR3 sequence is 13 residues long. From germline, CDR1 is ENHRY and CDR2 SYGVKD.

This clone has only one observation. This chain joins TRBV30 and TRBJ1-5; D may be TRBD1 (5 bases). The CDR3 runs 13 residues. Between the trimmed V and J ends, which lost 5 bases and 3 bases, there was a span of 11 bases. Germline V gene sequence: CDR1 GTSNPN, CDR2 SVGIG (reference sequence). DNA for the CDR3: TGTGCCTGGGGCACAGGCGACAATCAGCCCCAGCATTTT. Protein product: CAWGTGDNQPQHF.

The chain employs TRBV7-9 and TRBJ1-6; unclear D gene. V lost 11 bases to trimming and J lost 10 bases, with 27 bases between them. In germline, CDR1 is SEHNR, CDR2 FQNEAQ (reference sequence). CDR3 length: 16 residues. The CDR3 DNA sequence: TGTGCCTCCGGCTTCCCGGTTGAGGGCGCATTATCACCCCTCCACTTT. This translates into CASGFPVEGALSPLHF.

This clone was counted once. The chain couples TRBV30 to TRBJ2-2; 8 bases agree with TRBD1. Trimming removed 8 bases from V and 9 bases from J; junction bases left unmatched: 14. The CDR3 length is 14 residues. The germline V gene has CDR1 GTSNPN and CDR2 SVGIG (reference sequence). CDR3 in DNA: TGTGCCAGAGCAGGGGGCGCAACAGTCAGGGAGCTGTTTTTT. Protein: CARAGGATVRELFF.

The chain has TRBV5-1 and TRBJ2-3; 12 nucleotides align to TRBD2. The CDR3 length is 18 residues. In germline, CDR1 is SGHRS, CDR2 YFSETQ. The V gene end was trimmed by 1 base and the J gene end by 2 bases; junction bases not matched to a gene: 8. The chain's CDR3 is CASSLKTSGSLFTDTQYF. The CDR3 DNA is TGCGCCAGCAGCTTGAAGACTAGCGGGAGTCTCTTCACAGATACGCAGTATTTT.

The chain employs TRBV7-2 and TRBJ1-1; 7 bases line up with TRBD1. This CDR3 comprises 13 residues. With V trimmed by 1 base and J by 10 bases, 6 bases remained unmatched. CDR1 is SGHTA and CDR2 is FQGNSA in the germline V gene. CDR3 nucleotides: TGTGCCAGCAGCTTAGAACAGGGGCGGGTAGCTTTCTTT. Its protein product is CASSLEQGRVAFF.

The chain joins TRBV7-2 to TRBJ1-1; possibly TRBD1 for D (5 bases). The CDR3 has 13 residues. Trimming left V 0 bases short and J 6 bases short, with 8 bases between. Germline values: CDR1 SGHTA, CDR2 FQGNSA. CDR3 DNA: TGTGCCAGCAGCTTAGCGGGGGGACCTGAAGCTTTCTTT. It specifies CASSLAGGPEAFF.

The V and J genes are TRBV4-1 and TRBJ1-1, with unresolved D. V shed 2 bases and J shed 4 bases, with 14 bases lying between them. Germline V CDR1 and CDR2: MGHRA, YSYEKL. This CDR3 comprises 15 residues. CDR3 nucleotides: TGCGCCAGCAGCCAAAAGACCCGAGGAGGCACTGAAGCTTTCTTT. It yields the protein CASSQKTRGGTEAFF.

This clone has only one observation. The genes are TRBV5-1 and TRBJ2-2, with 8 bases lining up with TRBD2. The V and J ends lost 2 bases and 4 bases, in that order; junction bases with no gene match: 10. The CDR3 sequence is 17 residues long. The germline V gene encodes CDR1 SGHRS and CDR2 YFSETQ. The CDR3 DNA reads TGCGCCAGCAGCTTCGCAGCGGGAGCCATTGGCACCGGGGAGCTGTTTTTT. Protein sequence: CASSFAAGAIGTGELFF.

The V gene is TRBV11-2, the J gene TRBJ1-1; D ambiguous. Looked up from germline, CDR1 is SGHAT and CDR2 is FQNNGV. This CDR3 region has 15 residues. The V and J ends lost 2 bases and 4 bases respectively, with 14 bases between them. This chain's CDR3 is CASSLPRGLATEAFF. Written as DNA, the CDR3 is TGTGCCAGCAGCTTACCCCGAGGCCTTGCCACTGAAGCTTTCTTT.

The genes are TRBV7-9 and TRBJ2-5, with TRBD2 matching 11 bases. Germline CDR1 and CDR2: SEHNR and FQNEAQ (reference sequence). J lost 7 bases, V lost 1 base, and 2 bases had no gene match. The CDR3 covers 14 residues. The CDR3 protein is CASSLGLAGRTQYF. In DNA, the CDR3 is TGTGCCAGCAGCTTAGGACTAGCGGGGCGGACCCAGTACTTC.

The rearrangement joins TRBV11-2 to TRBJ2-7; D not certain. The germline gives CDR1 SGHAT, CDR2 FQNNGV. The V gene lost 3 bases and the J gene lost 1 base, with 13 bases spanning the gap. This CDR3 region has 15 residues. DNA of the CDR3: TGTGCCAGCAGCTTCCCCCCCTATACGTCCTACGAGCAGTACTTC. It encodes CASSFPPYTSYEQYF.

Regarding this clone: The junction does not match germline at one end; this may be a read error. The chain employs TRBV7-7 and TRBJ2-2, with 9 nucleotides matching TRBD2. This CDR3 is 15 amino acids long. Per germline, CDR1 SSHAT and CDR2 FNYEAQ (reference sequence). CDR3 amino acids: CASSATSGTTGELFF. The DNA for the CDR3 is TGTGCTAGCAGCGCGACTAGCGGCACGACCGGGGAGCTGTTTTTT.

The chain recombines TRBV5-1 with TRBJ2-3; D may be TRBD2 (6 bases). The V end was cut by 1 base, the J end by 2 bases, with 11 bases between. CDR1 and CDR2 (germline): SGHRS, YFSETQ. CDR3 length: 15 residues. The CDR3 sequence is CASSLFGGDTDTQYF. The CDR3 coding sequence is TGCGCCAGCAGCTTGTTTGGCGGGGACACAGATACGCAGTATTTT.

The chain recombines TRBV7-9 with TRBJ2-3; possible D gene TRBD2, 6 bases. Per the germline V gene, CDR1 is SEHNR and CDR2 is FQNEAQ (reference sequence). V lost 4 bases, J lost 0 bases, and 17 bases lay in between. This CDR3 has 17 residues. The CDR3 nucleotides are TGTGCCAGCAGCTCACCCACCAGGCGGGGAAGCACAGATACGCAGTATTTT. Amino acid sequence: CASSSPTRRGSTDTQYF.